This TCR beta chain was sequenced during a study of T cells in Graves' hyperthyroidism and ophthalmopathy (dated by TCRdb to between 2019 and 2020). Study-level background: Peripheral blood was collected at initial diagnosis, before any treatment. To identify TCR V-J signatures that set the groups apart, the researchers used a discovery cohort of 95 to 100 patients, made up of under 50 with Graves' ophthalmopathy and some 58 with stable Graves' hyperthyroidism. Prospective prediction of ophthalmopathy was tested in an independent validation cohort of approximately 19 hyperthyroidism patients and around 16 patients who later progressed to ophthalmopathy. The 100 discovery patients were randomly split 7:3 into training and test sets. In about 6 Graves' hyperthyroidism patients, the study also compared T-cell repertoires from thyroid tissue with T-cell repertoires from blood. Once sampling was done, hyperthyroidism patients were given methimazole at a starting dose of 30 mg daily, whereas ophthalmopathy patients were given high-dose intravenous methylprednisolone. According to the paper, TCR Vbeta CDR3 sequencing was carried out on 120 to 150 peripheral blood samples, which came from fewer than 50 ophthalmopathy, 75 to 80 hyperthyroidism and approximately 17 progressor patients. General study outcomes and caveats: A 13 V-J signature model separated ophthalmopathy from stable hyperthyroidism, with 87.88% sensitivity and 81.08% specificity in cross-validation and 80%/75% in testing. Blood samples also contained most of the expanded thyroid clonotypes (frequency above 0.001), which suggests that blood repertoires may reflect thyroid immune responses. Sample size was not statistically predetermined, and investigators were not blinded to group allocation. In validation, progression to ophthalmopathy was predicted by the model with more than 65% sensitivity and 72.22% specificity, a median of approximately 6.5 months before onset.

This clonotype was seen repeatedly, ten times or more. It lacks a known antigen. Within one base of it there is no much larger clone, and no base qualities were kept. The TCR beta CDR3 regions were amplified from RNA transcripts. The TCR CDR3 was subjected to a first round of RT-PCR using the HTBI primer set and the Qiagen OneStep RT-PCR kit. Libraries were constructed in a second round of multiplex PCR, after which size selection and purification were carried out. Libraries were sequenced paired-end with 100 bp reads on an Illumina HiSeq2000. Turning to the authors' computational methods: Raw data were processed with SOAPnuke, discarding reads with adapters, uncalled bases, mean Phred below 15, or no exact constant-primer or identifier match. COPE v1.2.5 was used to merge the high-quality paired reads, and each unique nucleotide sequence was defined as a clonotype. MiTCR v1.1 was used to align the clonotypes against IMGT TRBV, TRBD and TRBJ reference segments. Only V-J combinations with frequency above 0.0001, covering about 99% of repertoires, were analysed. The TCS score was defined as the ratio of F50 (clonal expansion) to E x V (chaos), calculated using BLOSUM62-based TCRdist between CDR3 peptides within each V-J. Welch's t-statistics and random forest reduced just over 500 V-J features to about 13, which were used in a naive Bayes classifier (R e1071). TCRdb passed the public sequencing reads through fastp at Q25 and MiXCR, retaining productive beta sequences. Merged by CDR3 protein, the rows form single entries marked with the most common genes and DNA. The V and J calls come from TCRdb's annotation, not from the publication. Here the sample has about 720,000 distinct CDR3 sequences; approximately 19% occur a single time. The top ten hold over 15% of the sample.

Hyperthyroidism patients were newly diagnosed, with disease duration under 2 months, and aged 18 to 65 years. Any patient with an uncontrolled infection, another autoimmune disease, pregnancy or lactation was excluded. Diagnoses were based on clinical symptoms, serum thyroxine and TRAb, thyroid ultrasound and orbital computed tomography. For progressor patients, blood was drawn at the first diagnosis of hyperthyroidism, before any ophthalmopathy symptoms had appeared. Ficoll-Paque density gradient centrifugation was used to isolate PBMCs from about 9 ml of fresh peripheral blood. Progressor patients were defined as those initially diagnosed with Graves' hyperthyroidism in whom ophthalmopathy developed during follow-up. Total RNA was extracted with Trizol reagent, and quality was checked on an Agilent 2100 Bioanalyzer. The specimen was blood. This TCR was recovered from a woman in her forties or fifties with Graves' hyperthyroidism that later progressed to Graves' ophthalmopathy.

The nucleotide sequence is TGTGCCAGCAGTTCCGTAGGGGAGACCCAGTACTTC. This gives the protein CASSSVGETQYF. The chain couples TRBV27 to TRBJ2-5; the D gene is not confidently resolved. CDR1 MNHEY and CDR2 SMNVEV were looked up in the germline V gene (reference sequence). Deletion took 4 bases off V and 5 bases off J, with a span of 8 bases between the germline ends. The CDR3 runs 12 residues from the cysteine to the phenylalanine. Only the CDR3 part of the read is kept: 36 bases, read in frame from the first base.